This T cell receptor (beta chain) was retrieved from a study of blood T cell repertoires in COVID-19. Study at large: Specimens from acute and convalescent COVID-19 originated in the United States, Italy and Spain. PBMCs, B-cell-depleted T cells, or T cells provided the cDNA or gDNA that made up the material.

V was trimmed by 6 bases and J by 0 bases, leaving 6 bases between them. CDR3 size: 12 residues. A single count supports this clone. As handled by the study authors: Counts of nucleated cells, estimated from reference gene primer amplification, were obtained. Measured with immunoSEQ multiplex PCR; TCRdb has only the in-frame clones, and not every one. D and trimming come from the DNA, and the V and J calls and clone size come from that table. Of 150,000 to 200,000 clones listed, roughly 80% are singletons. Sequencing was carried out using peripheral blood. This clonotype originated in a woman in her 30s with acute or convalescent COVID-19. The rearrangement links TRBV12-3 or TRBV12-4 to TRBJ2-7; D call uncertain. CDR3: CASRDNSYEQYF. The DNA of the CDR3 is TGTGCCAGCAGAGACAACTCCTACGAGCAGTACTTC.